The 15 T cell receptor beta chains below come from one sample, sequenced in a study of shared clonotypes between healthy human individuals. Data came from immunoSEQ multiplex PCR; TCRdb stores just in-frame clones and leaves some out. The top ten clones hold about 0.13% of a sample with about 2,500,000 clones, approximately 92% of them seen once. Sequencing was carried out using naive CD4+ T cells sorted from blood. The subset was: CD45RA+ positively selected. These receptors all stem from a man younger than 35 in good health.

The chain couples TRBV11-2 to TRBJ2-1; TRBD2 might be the D (6 bases). This CDR3 is 14 amino acids long. Trimming took 8 bases from V and 0 from J, leaving 11 bases between them. Germline V gene data show CDR1 as SGHAT and CDR2 as FQNNGV. The chain's CDR3 is CASGGTFSYNEQFF. The CDR3, as DNA: TGTGCCAGCGGGGGGACCTTCTCCTACAATGAGCAGTTCTTC.

This chain connects TRBV7-2 to TRBJ2-1, with TRBD1 identical over 7 bases. Germline values: CDR1 SGHTA, CDR2 FQGNSA. The CDR3 runs 16 residues. The V gene end was trimmed by 5 bases and the J gene end by 8 bases; junction bases not matched to a gene: 15. CDR3: CASSPSVDKTGHEQFF. CDR3 bases: TGTGCCAGCAGCCCATCAGTAGACAAGACAGGGCATGAGCAGTTCTTC.

The chain combines TRBV21-1 with TRBJ1-1. TRBV21-1 is reported as a pseudogene. There are 16 residues in the CDR3. CDR3 region: CASSKVRVSLNTEAFF. The CDR3 region has the DNA TGTGCCAGCAGCAAAGTAAGGGTTTCCTTGAACACTGAAGCTTTCTTT.

The chain is built from TRBV7-2 and TRBJ1-5; 7 bases line up with TRBD1. V shed 4 bases, J shed 9 bases, and the junction held 12 bases outside the gene matches. This CDR3 has 15 residues. CDR1 and CDR2 (germline): SGHTA, FQGNSA. This chain's CDR3 is CASSYFGTAPLPQHF. DNA for the CDR3: TGTGCCAGCAGCTACTTCGGGACAGCTCCTTTGCCCCAGCATTTT.

The genes are TRBV7-9 and TRBJ1-1; TRBD1 matches 9 bases. Germline V gene data show CDR1 as SEHNR and CDR2 as FQNEAQ (reference sequence). V shed 0 bases and J 6 bases; nucleotides not matched to a gene: 5. The CDR3 has 15 residues. The CDR3 sequence: CASSLAGTGSAEAFF. Written as DNA, the CDR3 is TGTGCCAGCAGCTTAGCCGGGACAGGGAGCGCTGAAGCTTTCTTT.

The chain carries TRBV7-2 and TRBJ2-3; a weak D match, TRBD1 (6 bases). This CDR3 has 18 amino acids. The germline V gene has CDR1 SGHTA and CDR2 FQGNSA. The ends were cut back, 3 bases at V and 0 bases at J, with 19 bases in the middle. The CDR3 DNA follows: TGTGCCAGCAGCTTCCAGGGGTTGGGTGGTACTAGCACAGATACGCAGTATTTT. This sequence encodes CASSFQGLGGTSTDTQYF.

The chain uses TRBV19 and TRBJ2-7; 7 bases fit TRBD1. J lost 0 bases, V lost 3 bases, and 5 bases had no gene match. Looked up from germline, CDR1 is LNHDA and CDR2 is SQIVND (reference sequence). The CDR3 runs to 15 residues. The CDR3 coding sequence is TGTGCCAGTAGTATGGAGGACAGGTCCTCCTACGAGCAGTACTTC. Translation: CASSMEDRSSYEQYF.

The V call is TRBV30, the J call TRBJ1-2, with 8 bases aligning to TRBD1. CDR3 size: 17 residues. CDR1 is GTSNPN and CDR2 is SVGIG in the germline V gene (reference sequence). V trimming: 7 bases; J trimming: 6 bases; junction bases outside the gene matches: 22. The CDR3 sequence: CASDRAWGTAVGNGYTF. CDR3 sequence (DNA): TGTGCCTCGGACAGGGCGTGGGGCACAGCGGTTGGTAATGGCTACACCTTC.

The chain couples TRBV5-8 to TRBJ1-1, with D hard to call. The germline V gene encodes CDR1 SGHTS and CDR2 YDEGEE. Trimming took 2 bases from V and 7 from J, leaving 18 bases between them. The CDR3 is 15 amino acids. Here the CDR3 DNA reads TGTGCCAGCAGCTTCCTGGGAAGACGAGAGATTGAAGCTTTCTTT. This translates into CASSFLGRREIEAFF.

This chain joins TRBV18 and TRBJ2-7, with D maybe TRBD1 (5 bases). This CDR3 has 13 amino acids. V shed 3 bases and J shed 7 bases, with 13 bases lying between them. The germline CDR1 and CDR2 sequences are KGHSH and LQKENI. Here the CDR3 DNA reads TGTGCCAGCTCACCCGAACCCCCAGGGGAGCAGTACTTC. Protein: CASSPEPPGEQYF. Variable domain in full (rest from reference TRBV18 and TRBJ2-7): NAGVMQNPRHLVRRRGQEARLRCSPMKGHSHVYWYRQLPEEGLKFMVYLQKENIIDESGMPKERFSAEFPKEGPSILRIQQVVRGDSAAYFCASSPEPPGEQYFGPGTRLTVT.

The chain combines TRBV5-1 with TRBJ2-3; the match to TRBD2 covers 7 bases. This CDR3 contains 15 residues. Germline CDR1 SGHRS, CDR2 YFSETQ. V lost 0 bases to trimming and J lost 6 bases; unmatched junction nucleotides: 7. CDR3 nucleotide sequence: TGCGCCAGCAGCTTGGTTGCCTTGGGAGGGGATACGCAGTATTTT. Its translation: CASSLVALGGDTQYF.

This sequence joins TRBV5-1 and TRBJ2-6; maybe TRBD1 (7 bases). The V end lost 1 base, the J end lost 0 bases, and 17 bases lay between the germline ends. Germline CDR1 is SGHRS and CDR2 is YFSETQ. The CDR3 loop spans 19 amino acids. CDR3 region: CASSLMPGGPTSGANVLTF. The CDR3 DNA sequence: TGCGCCAGCAGCTTGATGCCAGGGGGGCCCACCTCTGGGGCCAACGTCCTGACTTTC.

This chain uses TRBV30 with TRBJ1-5, with D possibly matching TRBD1 (5 bases). The germline V and J ends were trimmed by 0 bases and 4 bases, with 16 bases remaining between them. The CDR3 totals 16 residues. Germline V CDR1 and CDR2: GTSNPN, SVGIG (reference sequence). The CDR3 reads CAWSVKGIQGNQPQHF. Here the CDR3 DNA reads TGTGCCTGGAGTGTAAAGGGGATCCAAGGAAATCAGCCCCAGCATTTT.

As to this clone: Other DNA sequences from this sample encode an identical CDR3 as well. The chain couples TRBV20-1 to TRBJ2-5; no clear D. Germline V gene data show CDR1 as DFQATT and CDR2 as SNEGSKA (reference sequence). V lost 3 bases, J lost 3 bases, and 5 bases lay in between. The CDR3 totals 11 residues. Here the CDR3 DNA reads TGCAGTGCTAGGCCAGAAGAGACCCAGTACTTC. Its protein is CSARPEETQYF.

In the case of this clone: The same CDR3 can be traced to other DNA sequences in this sample. The rearrangement uses TRBV18 and TRBJ1-4, with a tentative D call TRBD1 (5 bases). Germline V CDR1 and CDR2: KGHSH, LQKENI. The CDR3 covers 15 residues. V was cut by 3 bases and J by 0 bases, with 8 bases left in between. The CDR3 here is CASSPGRATNEKLFF. In DNA, the CDR3 is TGTGCCAGCTCACCTGGCAGGGCAACTAATGAAAAACTGTTTTTT.